Listed below are T cell receptor beta chains from one sample, sequenced in a study of blood T cells in healthy people across ages. TCRdb re-derived calls from the 5' RACE reads in MiXCR, one entry per CDR3 protein. The sample includes 1.8 million or so distinct CDR3 sequences, about 39% of them seen just once. Source material: blood. The receptors stem from a human donor in good health. Both conserved end residues are part of each CDR3. D genes are given only for firm matches. A clone size is listed for some rows: how often the clone was seen (once, few, many), or a class if it is expanded.

j_gene	v_gene	d_gene	abundance	len	CDR3aa	CDR3nt
TRBJ2-1	TRBV6-5	NA	NA	14	CASRYTQSYNEQFF	TGTGCCAGCAGATACACTCAAAGCTACAATGAGCAGTTCTTC
TRBJ2-7	TRBV5-1	NA	NA	15	CASSSNLEGSYEQYF	TGCGCCAGCAGCTCAAACTTGGAGGGGTCCTACGAGCAGTACTTC
TRBJ1-2	TRBV18	NA	NA	15	CASSPGGEELYGYTF	TGTGCCAGCTCACCGGGGGGGGAAGAGCTCTATGGCTACACCTTC
TRBJ2-7	TRBV11-1	TRBD1	many	14	CASSSRDRAYEQYF	TGTGCCAGCAGCTCACGGGACAGGGCCTACGAGCAGTACTTC
TRBJ2-2	TRBV5-1	NA	NA	15	CASSLDVSNTGELFF	TGCGCCAGCAGCTTGGATGTTAGCAACACCGGGGAGCTGTTTTTT
TRBJ2-5	TRBV6-6	NA	NA	15	CASSQRDFRAETQYF	TGTGCCAGCAGTCAACGGGACTTCCGTGCGGAGACCCAGTACTTC
TRBJ2-1	TRBV9	TRBD2	NA	13	CASMGGRDNEQFF	TGTGCCAGCATGGGGGGGAGGGACAATGAGCAGTTCTTC
TRBJ2-3	TRBV5-1	TRBD1	many	14	CASSFGQGSDTQYF	TGCGCCAGCAGCTTCGGACAGGGGTCAGATACGCAGTATTTT
TRBJ1-2	TRBV3-1	NA	few	11	CASSQIHGYTF	TGTGCCAGCAGCCAAATCCATGGCTACACCTTC
TRBJ1-2	TRBV2	TRBD1	NA	15	CASSEVGQGFYGYTF	TGTGCCAGCAGTGAAGTTGGACAGGGGTTCTATGGCTACACCTTC
TRBJ2-7	TRBV6-1	TRBD2	NA	14	CASRVSGGAYELYF	TGTGCCAGCAGGGTTAGCGGGGGGGCCTACGAGCTGTACTTC
TRBJ2-3	TRBV2	NA	NA	14	CASRMTSSSDTQYF	TGTGCCAGCAGGATGACTAGTTCATCGGATACGCAGTATTTT
TRBJ2-1	TRBV7-3	TRBD2	few	15	CASSLGTSGDGEQFF	TGTGCCAGCAGCTTAGGGACTAGCGGGGACGGTGAGCAGTTCTTC
TRBJ1-2	TRBV5-5	NA	few	16	CASSPGSVDGLYGYTF	TGTGCCAGCAGCCCCGGGTCGGTCGACGGATTATATGGCTACACCTTC